Following are 22 T cell receptor beta chains from one sample sequenced in a study of T cell repertoires in cytomegalovirus infection. The antigens for these receptors are not known. TCRdb analysed the reads with MiXCR anew, one entry per CDR3 protein. Among 450,000 to 550,000 distinct CDR3 sequences listed, roughly 42% were seen once. The sample consisted of cultured PBMCs, taken from culture after CMV antigen stimulation. The receptors here all came from a human donor in good health (CMV status not recorded). Some clones in this sample may be carry-over from other donors' samples.

This clonotype came up a few times. The chain links TRBV6-5 to TRBJ2-6; D is ambiguous. CDR3 length: 16 residues. V lost 5 bases and J 2 bases, leaving 13 bases between the germline ends. Per germline, CDR1 MNHEY and CDR2 SVGAGI. The CDR3 sequence: CASSPAALAGANVLTF. The CDR3 nucleotides read TGTGCCAGCAGTCCGGCGGCGCTGGCTGGGGCCAACGTCCTGACTTTC.

This chain links TRBV7-2 with TRBJ2-7; 13 nucleotides align to TRBD2. Unmatched junction bases numbered 8, after V lost 2 bases and J lost 7 bases. Germline V gene data show CDR1 as SGHTA and CDR2 as FQGNSA. The CDR3 runs 16 residues. This CDR3 is CASSLTRLAGGGEQYF. DNA for the CDR3: TGTGCCAGCAGCTTAACGCGACTAGCGGGAGGAGGAGAGCAGTACTTC.

V gene TRBV7-2 combines with J gene TRBJ1-5; 7 nucleotides line up with TRBD1. The V segment lost 5 bases and the J segment 4 bases; nucleotides outside the gene matches: 11. The CDR3 has 16 residues. The germline V gene has CDR1 SGHTA and CDR2 FQGNSA. The CDR3 loop is CASSPRATGRNQPQHF. The CDR3, as DNA: TGTGCCAGCAGCCCCCGCGCGACAGGGCGGAATCAGCCCCAGCATTTT. The entire variable domain, with the rest obtained from reference TRBV7-2 and TRBJ1-5, is as follows: GAGVSQSPSNKVTEKGKDVELRCDPISGHTALYWYRQSLGQGLEFLIYFQGNSAPDKSGLPSDRFSAERTGGSVSTLTIQRTQQEDSAVYLCASSPRATGRNQPQHFGDGTRLSIL.

V gene TRBV28 combines with J gene TRBJ2-3, with 7 bases aligning to TRBD2. Germline CDR1 is MDHEN and CDR2 is SYDVKM. J gave up 5 bases and V 6 bases, and 14 bases lay outside the gene matches. This CDR3 is built from 16 residues. CDR3 DNA: TGTGCCAGCAGCCCCGTCTCTAGCGGAGACCGAGATACGCAGTATTTT. It yields the protein CASSPVSSGDRDTQYF.

This clonotype was counted only a few times. This sequence joins TRBV7-2 and TRBJ1-1; tentative D call: TRBD1 (5 bases). Looked up from germline, CDR1 is SGHTA and CDR2 is FQGNSA. The CDR3 runs to 15 residues. V was pared by 1 base and J by 5 bases, with 14 bases between. The CDR3 loop is CASSLESGYATEAFF. The DNA for the CDR3 is TGTGCCAGCAGCTTAGAATCAGGGTATGCGACTGAAGCTTTCTTT.

CDR3 sequence: CSAPSSVAVETQYF. The CDR3 nucleotides are TGCAGTGCCCCCTCGTCAGTAGCGGTAGAGACCCAGTACTTC. V and J are TRBV20-1 and TRBJ2-5; tentative D call: TRBD2 (6 bases). The CDR3 is 14 residues long. Deletions cut 6 bases from V and 4 bases from J, with 18 bases between. In germline, CDR1 is DFQATT, CDR2 SNEGSKA (reference sequence).

This chain joins TRBV4-1 and TRBJ2-7; the match to TRBD2 covers 12 bases. CDR1 is MGHRA, CDR2 YSYEKL, per germline. V trimming: 5 bases; J trimming: 5 bases; junction bases outside the gene matches: 13. This CDR3 is built from 17 residues. CDR3 coding DNA: TGCGCCAGCAGCTCTCCCCCCGGACTAGCGGGATTCGACGAGCAGTACTTC. This translates into CASSSPPGLAGFDEQYF.

The chain employs TRBV28 and TRBJ2-5; 9 positions match TRBD1. Germline-derived CDR1 and CDR2 are MDHEN and SYDVKM. The CDR3 extends over 13 amino acids. V was pared by 4 bases and J by 4 bases, with 1 base of the junction left unmatched. The CDR3 spells CASSSTGGETQYF. CDR3 coding DNA: TGTGCCAGCAGTTCGACAGGGGGAGAGACCCAGTACTTC. Full variable domain (outside the CDR3, taken from reference TRBV28 and TRBJ2-5): DVKVTQSSRYLVKRTGEKVFLECVQDMDHENMFWYRQDPGLGLRLIYFSYDVKMKEKGDIPEGYSVSREKKERFSLILESASTNQTSMYLCASSSTGGETQYFGPGTRLLVL.

V and J are TRBV7-9 and TRBJ2-7, with 9 bases identical to TRBD2. The CDR3 is made up of 14 amino acids. J lost 4 bases, V lost 1 base, and 2 bases had no gene match. Per the germline V gene, CDR1 is SEHNR and CDR2 is FQNEAQ (reference sequence). The CDR3 DNA reads as TGTGCCAGCAGCTTAGAGCGGGGGGTTTACGAGCAGTACTTC. As protein: CASSLERGVYEQYF.

The V gene is TRBV7-9, the J gene TRBJ2-7, with 8 bases lining up with TRBD2. The CDR3 is 18 amino acids. V gave up 2 bases and J gave up 5 bases; unmatched junction bases: 17. Germline V gene sequence: CDR1 SEHNR, CDR2 FQNEAQ (reference sequence). CDR3 in amino acids: CASSLRALTSATGNEQYF. The CDR3 DNA is TGTGCCAGCAGCTTAAGGGCGCTGACTAGCGCCACGGGAAACGAGCAGTACTTC.

This rearrangement joins TRBV5-4 to TRBJ1-2, with D perhaps matching TRBD1 (5 bases). The CDR3 runs 13 residues. The V end was cut by 4 bases, the J end by 3 bases, with 10 bases between. Per germline, CDR1 SGHNT and CDR2 YYREEE (reference sequence). CDR3 coding DNA: TGTGCCAGCAGCACCGGGACGGACTATGGCTACACCTTC. This codes for CASSTGTDYGYTF.

The gene calls are TRBV7-9 and TRBJ1-3; possibly TRBD1 for D (6 bases). The V and J ends lost 6 bases and 2 bases respectively, with 11 bases between them. Germline CDR1 is SEHNR and CDR2 is FQNEAQ (reference sequence). The CDR3 has 14 amino acids. The CDR3 loop reads CASRGRTAGNTIYF. The CDR3 DNA reads as TGTGCCAGCAGGGGAAGGACAGCTGGAAACACCATATATTTT. The entire variable domain, with the rest obtained from reference TRBV7-9 and TRBJ1-3, is as follows: DTGVSQNPRHKITKRGQNVTFRCDPISEHNRLYWYRQTLGQGPEFLTYFQNEAQLEKSRLLSDRFSAERPKGSFSTLEIQRTEQGDSAMYLCASRGRTAGNTIYFGEGSWLTVV.

The rearrangement joins TRBV6-5 to TRBJ2-3; D gene uncertain. Trimming removed 5 bases from V and 1 base from J, with 13 bases in between. CDR1 is MNHEY, CDR2 SVGAGI, per germline. CDR3 length equals 15 residues. The DNA of the CDR3 is TGTGCCAGCAGTCCCCGGGCCGAGGGCACAGATACGCAGTATTTT. Amino acid sequence: CASSPRAEGTDTQYF.

This clonotype was recorded a few times. V is TRBV28 and J is TRBJ2-3; D is tentatively TRBD1 or TRBD2 (5 bases each). This CDR3 contains 15 residues. Trimming stripped 3 bases from V and 7 bases from J, with 17 bases between. CDR1 is MDHEN and CDR2 is SYDVKM in the germline V gene. CDR3 amino acids: CASSLRGRRPNTQYF. Here the CDR3 DNA reads TGTGCCAGCAGTTTGAGGGGCCGCCGCCCGAATACGCAGTATTTT.

This chain connects TRBV10-2 to TRBJ2-7, with 9 positions matching TRBD2. The CDR3 spans 14 residues. V was pared by 4 bases and J by 6 bases, with 7 bases of the junction left unmatched. Germline lookup yields CDR1 WSHSY and CDR2 SAAADI. The CDR3 here is CASSVAGGPGEQYF. The CDR3 nucleotides are TGCGCCAGCAGTGTTGCGGGAGGGCCGGGCGAGCAGTACTTC.

CDR3 DNA: TGTGCCAGCAGCTCCCGGGGGGGTGCTGGAGAGCAGTTCTTC. Amino acid sequence: CASSSRGGAGEQFF. The chain has TRBV7-4 and TRBJ2-1; 8 bases are shared with TRBD2. This CDR3 contains 14 residues. V shed 4 bases and J 10 bases; nucleotides not matched to a gene: 9. Germline V gene sequence: CDR1 SGHVT, CDR2 SQSDAQ.

The V gene is TRBV12-3 or TRBV12-4, the J gene TRBJ2-5, with D unclear. V gave up 6 bases and J gave up 7 bases, with 18 bases separating them. There are 14 residues in the CDR3. CDR3 residues: CASSPERTSGTQYF. The DNA for the CDR3 is TGTGCCAGCAGCCCAGAACGGACGTCGGGGACCCAGTACTTC.

This clonotype was found a few times. This chain links TRBV12-3 or TRBV12-4 with TRBJ1-5; D not certain. This CDR3 is 13 amino acids long. Trimming took off 7 bases at V and 1 base at J, with 8 bases between the two ends. CDR3 sequence reads: CASTSLSNQPQHF. The CDR3 nucleotides are TGTGCCAGCACCTCATTAAGCAATCAGCCCCAGCATTTT.

This clonotype was counted only a few times. The chain couples TRBV7-8 to TRBJ2-7; weak D call: TRBD2 (6 bases). Trimming cost V 0 bases and J 3 bases, with 12 bases left between them. The length of the CDR3 is 15 residues. CDR1 and CDR2 from the germline V gene are SGHVS and FQNEAQ. The CDR3 here is CASSLAGMGGYEQYF. DNA for the CDR3: TGTGCCAGCAGCTTAGCGGGGATGGGGGGCTACGAGCAGTACTTC.

This clonotype was counted ten times or more. This sequence joins TRBV7-2 and TRBJ1-5, with D maybe TRBD1 (5 bases). Trimming removed 4 bases from V and 7 bases from J, with 17 bases in between. The germline V gene has CDR1 SGHTA and CDR2 FQGNSA. This CDR3 contains 15 residues. CDR3 in amino acids: CASSWEPGTGQPQHF. DNA for the CDR3: TGTGCCAGCAGCTGGGAACCAGGGACGGGGCAGCCCCAGCATTTT.

CDR3 DNA: TGTGCCAGCAGCTTAATCAGGGATTCACCCCTCCACTTT. Its translation is CASSLIRDSPLHF. J is TRBJ1-6 and V is TRBV7-2, with D tentatively TRBD1 (5 bases). This CDR3 has 13 amino acids. The V gene lost 2 bases and the J gene lost 8 bases, with 7 bases spanning the gap. CDR1 is SGHTA, CDR2 FQGNSA, per germline.

This chain connects TRBV7-2 to TRBJ2-7, with no clear D. Deletions cut 1 base from V and 0 bases from J, with 10 bases between. Per germline, CDR1 SGHTA and CDR2 FQGNSA. This CDR3 region has 15 residues. The CDR3 coding sequence is TGTGCCAGCAGCTTAGACCTCCACAGCTCCTACGAGCAGTACTTC. Encoded protein: CASSLDLHSSYEQYF. The variable domain in full, completed from reference TRBV7-2 and TRBJ2-7, reads GAGVSQSPSNKVTEKGKDVELRCDPISGHTALYWYRQSLGQGLEFLIYFQGNSAPDKSGLPSDRFSAERTGGSVSTLTIQRTQQEDSAVYLCASSLDLHSSYEQYFGPGTRLTVT.